This TCR beta chain was recovered during a study of cytomegalovirus exposure and HLA in healthy donors (dated by TCRdb to about 2017). A note on the overall study: In an earlier analysis of approximately 640 of the donors, 276 Gb of sequence data and 90 million to 120 million unique TCR beta sequences from about 179 million T cells were reported. An early release covering roughly 640 HLA-typed donors comprised about 300 gigabases of sequencing data and tens of millions of unique TCR sequences. Of the 300 to 500 genotyped donors, 65% to 90% were placed in the genetic ancestry cluster associated with self-reported Caucasian donors. The study aimed to test whether signatures of past pathogen exposure could be identified by cataloging public T cell receptors. The study profiled the T cell repertoires of more than 500 subjects by immunosequencing and related them to cytomegalovirus serostatus. A separate validation cohort of roughly 130 different subjects was used in addition to the roughly 720-subject first cohort. High-throughput TCR immunosequencing, statistical association of individual TCRs with disease status, and machine learning were combined to predict cytomegalovirus infection status. In a later analysis, previously published TCR beta repertoires from 600 to 850 donors were re-analyzed and high-resolution HLA genotyping was added so that TCR occurrence patterns could be studied. Rather than drawing on any new phenotypic data, the later analysis identified candidate immune exposures from TCR beta sequences and the way those sequences occurred across donors. An earlier analysis of 500 to 750 of the donors applied high-throughput TCR beta sequencing to assess whether each TCR beta V gene segment acted as functional or pseudogenic. Donor age, sex, ethnicity and CMV serostatus were collected together with the repertoire data. In a later genetic analysis, genome-wide SNP genotypes for about 65% of the 666 donors were used, and that subset was treated as a discovery cohort. All discovery cohort repertoires had been generated on a single sequencing platform. HLA typing covered class I and class II loci at four-digit resolution. Typing coverage varied by locus: about 620-630 donors for A, B, C, DRB1 and DQB1; approximately 560 for DQA1; some 610 for DPA1; more than 450 for DPB1. Because of strong linkage in the cohort, roughly 5 DR-DQ haplotypes were treated as single units for association and clustering. Among almost 400 genotyped donors of the cohort, an average of around 240,000 unique TCR beta nucleotide sequences were sequenced per donor, about a sixth of them non-productive.

Notes on this clone: What this receptor recognizes is not known. Base qualities are not provided; no much larger clone lies one nucleotide away.

What the study reported, not specific to this receptor: The only immune exposure information available for the cohort was CMV serostatus. A further reported finding was that TCR beta sequences accurately predicted the HLA-A and HLA-B alleles for most subjects in the first cohort. The presence/absence analyses assumed that sequencing depth was roughly uniform across donors, and that assumption may not be true. Correlated functional status among segregating V segments might be attributable to linkage disequilibrium, but an unknown experimental factor could not be ruled out. An association between a missense DCLRE1C variant and V-gene and J-gene trimming of TCR beta chains was found in a later genetic analysis and replicated in an independent cohort. A later analysis found that TCR association rates varied across HLA loci, with DRB1 alleles showing the most associated TCRs and HLA-C alleles the fewest. Because the 87-base-pair reads could not distinguish some IMGT-functional V segments, including TRBV6-2 and TRBV6-3, those segments were excluded. Roughly 15 rarely observed V segments, including chromosome 9 orphons, were excluded from the earlier analysis of approximately 600 of the donors because counts were too low. Most TCR sequences were seen in very few donors, while some public TCRs were found in many individuals. In this cohort, only TCR beta chains were sequenced, and detectable features were limited by the absence of alpha or paired-chain data. The study gave a list of 150 to 200 TCR beta chains associated with cytomegalovirus. When HLA alleles, especially DR and DQ, strongly co-occurred, TCR associations were difficult to assign to individual alleles. HLA typing was unavailable for some donors at each locus, so association tests used only the typed subset. Compared with the approximately 700-donor mean, donors in an Asian-associated ancestry cluster had fewer N-insertions in productive TCRs, according to a later genetic analysis. At a false discovery rate of 0.05, a later analysis linked 16,000 or so TCR beta sequences to specific HLA alleles. Compared with equally common non-associated chains, HLA-associated TCR beta chains in a later analysis were more clonally expanded and had lower generation probabilities. The authors suggested that the approach could potentially be extended to other disease states and immunological phenotypes. A cluster of highly shared sequence variants was judged likely to be a technical artifact of the sequencing pipeline. A few of the identified cytomegalovirus-associated TCR beta chains were confirmed in vitro to be specific for cytomegalovirus antigens. A later analysis found that most CMV-associated TCR beta chains appeared HLA-restricted, with HLA associations seemingly driven largely by CMV exposure. Broadly in line with IMGT annotations, most TCR beta V segments showed up in productive rearrangements about 90% or about 30% of the time in an earlier analysis of several hundred of the donors. In both the original and validation cohorts, the classifier was reported to diagnose cytomegalovirus status with high specificity and sensitivity. A later analysis reported that several top co-occurrence clusters appeared linked to parvovirus B19, influenza, CMV and Epstein-Barr virus.

The cohort consisted of 600 or so healthy bone marrow donors. Cohort members were all nominally healthy when sampled, although unrecorded immune exposures were likely present. The donor was CMV seronegative and belonged to the group of 320 or so seronegative cohort members. A peripheral blood sample was provided by each donor, and peripheral blood mononuclear cells were used for TCR beta sequencing. The Qiagen DNeasy Blood Extraction Kit was used to extract genomic DNA from the blood cell samples. The library was generated by the immunoSEQ multiplex PCR assay. The multiplex PCR relied on a mix of 60 forward primers for TCR Vbeta segments and 13 reverse primers for TCR Jbeta segments. A multiplex PCR assay on genomic DNA amplified the CDR3 region of rearranged TCR beta genes. The amplified TCR beta libraries were sequenced on the Illumina HiSeq System as 87-base-pair reads. The study's processing was this. In a later analysis, approximately 74 million unique TCR beta chains were counted across the approximately 620 repertoires, and roughly 11 million of these chains were shared by at least two donors. To remove PCR and sequencing errors, raw reads were error-corrected and collapsed into unique sequences using a nearest-neighbor algorithm that merged closely related sequences. To assign V, D and J gene segments, CDR3 sequences were aligned to IMGT reference sequences. For a sequence to be retained, a match of at least six nucleotides was required to both a V gene segment and a J gene segment. A rearrangement counted as productive if the CDR3 had no stop codons and remained in frame with V and J, and every other rearrangement counted as non-productive. CDR3 was defined according to IMGT convention as the region running from the second conserved V-encoded cysteine to the conserved J-encoded phenylalanine. The earlier analysis of about 530 of the donors excluded any sequence lacking an unambiguous match to a single V gene segment. An earlier analysis of approximately 590 of the donors classified V segments as functional when productive rearrangements were above 56.7% and as segregating when the standard deviation between donors was above 5%. A statistical classification framework was built to diagnose cytomegalovirus status from the catalog of TCR beta chain sequences. V and J gene assignment, in a later analysis, came from comparing TCR nucleotide sequences with IMGT/GENE-DB human TR gene sequences. A later analysis assigned CDR3 sequences and most-parsimonious VDJ recombination scenarios with the TCRdist pipeline. In a later analysis, each TCR beta chain was defined by its CDR3 amino acid sequence together with its V-gene family, and reads without a unique V-gene family were excluded. To address suspected cross-contamination and a sequencing artifact, a later analysis removed over 500 highly shared, low-generation-probability nucleotide sequences. For each public chain, a later analysis derived a clonal expansion index from normalized ranks of inferred template counts within each repertoire. A later analysis computed generation probabilities with a VDJ recombination model fitted to out-of-frame rearrangements, and checked the results against IGoR. In a later analysis, hypergeometric tests were used to score TCR-TCR, TCR-HLA and TCR-CMV co-occurrence, with a repertoire-size bias correction applied to TCR pairs. False discovery rates were estimated in a later analysis by permuting HLA or CMV assignments 20 times. In a later analysis, co-occurring TCRs were grouped using DBSCAN, and TCRdist sequence similarity was added for clustering within HLA-allele-positive subsets. Repertoires with fewer than 30,000 or more than 120,000 public chains, plus five repertoires with anomalous nucleotide sharing, were excluded from co-occurrence clustering. Not all clones reach the TCRdb copy of this immuneACCESS table, which keeps in-frame sequences only. Checked studies attribute under half of the gap to unresolved V genes and leave the rest unexplained. The DNA gave D and trimming, while V, J and clone size come from that table. The sample includes 210,000 or so clones, with around 89% observed a single time. In total, the top ten clones hold over 0.95% of the sample.

Trimming removed 0 bases from V and 1 base from J, leaving 11 bases between the germline ends. Inclusive of the bounding cysteine and phenylalanine, the CDR3 is 16 residues long. Here the CDR3 DNA is all that survives: 48 bases in frame from base 1. CDR1 and CDR2 are drawn from the germline V gene: SGDLS, YYNGEE. The receptor's source is a woman younger than 30 in good health and CMV-seronegative. The chain links TRBV9 with TRBJ1-3, with the D gene call left open. Sequenced input: PBMCs. The CDR3 reads CASSVGGHHSGNTIYF. The DNA sequence is TGTGCCAGCAGCGTAGGAGGGCACCATTCTGGAAACACCATATATTTT.